This T cell receptor beta chain was retrieved from a study of T-cell memory formation after mild COVID-19. Study context: The two donors had largely donor-specific TCR clusters.

TCRdb fed the 5' RACE reads into MiXCR, producing one record per CDR3 protein. The data contain 450,000 to 700,000 distinct CDR3 sequences, around 17% of them singletons. Comment on this clonotype: No antigen is known for it.

Overall study findings and caveats: The study found balanced CD4/CD8 in clones contracting day 15 to 85 and a CD4+ lean in later expanders. Clones which contracted sat mainly in CM and EM if CD4+, and in EMRA if CD8+.

Material for sequencing was PBMCs or a T cell subset sorted from them (not recorded which). The TCR was taken from an adult woman who had mild COVID-19 (a few samples of this study predate the infection). Cell type and time point are not known.

CDR3 amino acids: CASRPGTSRDTDTQYF. CDR3 coding DNA: TGTGCCAGCAGGCCAGGGACGTCGAGGGACACAGATACGCAGTATTTT. The chain recombines TRBV11-3 with TRBJ2-3; D possibly matches TRBD1 or TRBD2 (5 bases each). The CDR3 loop spans 16 amino acids. The germline V gene encodes CDR1 SGHNT and CDR2 YENEEA. V lost 6 bases and J 2 bases, leaving 18 bases between the germline ends.